The clone carrying this T cell receptor beta chain showed up many times. The data were taken from a study of early T cells in non-severe SARS-CoV-2 infection. As part of library construction, unique molecular identifiers were attached to individual cDNA molecules. In TCRdb, the 5' RACE reads were re-called with MiXCR into one record per CDR3 protein. The sample holds 32,000 or so distinct CDR3 sequences, about 4.7% seen once. Germline CDR1 reads LGHDT; CDR2 reads YNNKEL (reference sequence). V dropped 0 bases and J dropped 1 base, with 9 bases sitting between them. This CDR3 contains 15 residues. This rearrangement joins TRBV3-1 to TRBJ2-5; D is perhaps TRBD1 (5 bases). Sequencing used whole blood. This clonotype was obtained from an adult who was a healthcare worker with PCR-confirmed SARS-CoV-2 infection or an uninfected control (not recorded which). The CDR3 DNA reads TGTGCCAGCAGCCAAGAAGGGGCCTTCCAAGAGACCCAGTACTTC. The encoded protein is CASSQEGAFQETQYF.